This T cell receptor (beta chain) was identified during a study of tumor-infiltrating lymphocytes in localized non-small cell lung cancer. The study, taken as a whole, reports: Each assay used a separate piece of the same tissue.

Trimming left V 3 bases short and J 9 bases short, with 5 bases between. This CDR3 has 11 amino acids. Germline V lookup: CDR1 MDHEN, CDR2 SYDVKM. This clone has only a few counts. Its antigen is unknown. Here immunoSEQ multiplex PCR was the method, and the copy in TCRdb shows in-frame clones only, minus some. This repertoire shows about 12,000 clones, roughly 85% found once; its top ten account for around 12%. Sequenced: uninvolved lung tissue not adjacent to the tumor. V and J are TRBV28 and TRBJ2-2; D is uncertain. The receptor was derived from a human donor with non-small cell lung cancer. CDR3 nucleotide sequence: TGTGCCAGCAGTTTGGGCCGGGAGCTGTTTTTT. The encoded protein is CASSLGRELFF.